The subject of this entry is one TCR beta chain. The sample originates from a study of shared clonotypes between healthy human individuals. The study ran the assay at deep level. Produced via immunoSEQ multiplex PCR; TCRdb's table is partial and in-frame only. The sample has approximately 530,000 clones; roughly 95% are singletons. Specimen: naive CD4+ T cells sorted from blood. The subset: CD45RA+ positively selected. The clonotype comes from a woman younger than 45 in good health.

The CDR3 nucleotides read TGTGCCAGCTCACAAGGACAGGGACTTACCAACGAGCAGTACTTC. It encodes CASSQGQGLTNEQYF. The rearrangement joins TRBV18 to TRBJ2-7, with TRBD1 matching 8 bases. In germline, CDR1 is KGHSH, CDR2 LQKENI. The V and J ends lost 4 bases and 5 bases, in that order; junction bases with no gene match: 10. This CDR3 has 15 amino acids.